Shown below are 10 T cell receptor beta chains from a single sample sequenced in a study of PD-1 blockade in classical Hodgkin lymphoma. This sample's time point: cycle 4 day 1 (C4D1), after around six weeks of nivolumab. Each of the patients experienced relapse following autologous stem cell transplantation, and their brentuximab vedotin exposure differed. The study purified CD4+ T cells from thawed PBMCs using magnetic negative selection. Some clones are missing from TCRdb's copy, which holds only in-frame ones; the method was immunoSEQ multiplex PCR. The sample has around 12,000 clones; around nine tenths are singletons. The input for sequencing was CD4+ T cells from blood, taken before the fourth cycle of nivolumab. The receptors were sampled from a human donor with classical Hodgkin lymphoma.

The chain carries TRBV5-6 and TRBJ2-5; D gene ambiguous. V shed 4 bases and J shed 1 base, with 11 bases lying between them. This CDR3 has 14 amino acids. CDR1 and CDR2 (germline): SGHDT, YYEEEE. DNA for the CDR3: TGTGCCAGCAGCCCAGCAGATTTCCAAGAGACCCAGTACTTC. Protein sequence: CASSPADFQETQYF. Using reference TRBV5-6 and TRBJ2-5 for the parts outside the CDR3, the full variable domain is DAGVTQSPTHLIKTRGQQVTLRCSPKSGHDTVSWYQQALGQGPQFIFQYYEEEERQRGNFPDRFSGHQFPNYSSELNVNALLLGDSALYLCASSPADFQETQYFGPGTRLLVL.

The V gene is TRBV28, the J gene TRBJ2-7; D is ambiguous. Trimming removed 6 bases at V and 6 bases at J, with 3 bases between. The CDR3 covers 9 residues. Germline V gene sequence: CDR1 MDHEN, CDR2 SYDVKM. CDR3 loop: CASRIEQYF. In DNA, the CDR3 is TGTGCCAGCAGGATCGAGCAGTACTTC. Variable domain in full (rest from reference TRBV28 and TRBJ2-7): DVKVTQSSRYLVKRTGEKVFLECVQDMDHENMFWYRQDPGLGLRLIYFSYDVKMKEKGDIPEGYSVSREKKERFSLILESASTNQTSMYLCASRIEQYFGPGTRLTVT.

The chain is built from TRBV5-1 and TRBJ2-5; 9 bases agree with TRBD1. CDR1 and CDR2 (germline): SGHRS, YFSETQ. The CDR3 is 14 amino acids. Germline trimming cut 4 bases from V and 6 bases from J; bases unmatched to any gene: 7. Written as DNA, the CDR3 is TGCGCCAGCAGCCTAGAGGGACAGGGACAGACCCAGTACTTC. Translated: CASSLEGQGQTQYF.

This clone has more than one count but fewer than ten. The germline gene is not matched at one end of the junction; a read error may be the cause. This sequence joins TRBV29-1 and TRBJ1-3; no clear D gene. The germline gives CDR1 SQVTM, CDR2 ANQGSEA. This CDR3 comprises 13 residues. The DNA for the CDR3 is TGCAGCGCTGAATTCCGGGGTAGAAACACCATATATTTT. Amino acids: CSAEFRGRNTIYF.

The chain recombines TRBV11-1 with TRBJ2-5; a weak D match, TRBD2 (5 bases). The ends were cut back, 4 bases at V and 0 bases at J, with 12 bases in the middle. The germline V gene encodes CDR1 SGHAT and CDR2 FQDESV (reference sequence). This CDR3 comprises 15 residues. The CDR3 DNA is TGTGCCAGCAGCTCCATACTAGTTAACCAAGAGACCCAGTACTTC. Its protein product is CASSSILVNQETQYF.

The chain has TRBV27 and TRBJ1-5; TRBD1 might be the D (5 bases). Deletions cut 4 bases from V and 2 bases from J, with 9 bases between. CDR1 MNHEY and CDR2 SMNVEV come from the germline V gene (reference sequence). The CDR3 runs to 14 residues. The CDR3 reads CASSYQGGNQPQHF. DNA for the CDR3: TGTGCCAGCAGTTATCAGGGCGGCAATCAGCCCCAGCATTTT.

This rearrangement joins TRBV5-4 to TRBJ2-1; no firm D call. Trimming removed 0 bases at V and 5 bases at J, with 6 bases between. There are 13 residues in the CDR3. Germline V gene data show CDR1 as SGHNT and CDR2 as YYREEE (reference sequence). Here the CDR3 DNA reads TGTGCCAGCAGCTTGGTGCCGAACAATGAGCAGTTCTTC. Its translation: CASSLVPNNEQFF.

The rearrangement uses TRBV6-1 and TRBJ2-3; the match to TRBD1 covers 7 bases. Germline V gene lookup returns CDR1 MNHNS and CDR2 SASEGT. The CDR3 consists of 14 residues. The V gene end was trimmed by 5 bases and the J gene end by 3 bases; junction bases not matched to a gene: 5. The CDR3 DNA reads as TGTGCCAGCAGTTCGGACAGGCGGACAGATACGCAGTATTTT. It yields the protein CASSSDRRTDTQYF.

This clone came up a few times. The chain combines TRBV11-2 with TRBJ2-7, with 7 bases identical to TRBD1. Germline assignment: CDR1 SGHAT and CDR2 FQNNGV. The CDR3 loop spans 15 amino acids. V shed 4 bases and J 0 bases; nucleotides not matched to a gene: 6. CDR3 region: CASSSGQDVSYEQYF. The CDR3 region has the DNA TGTGCCAGCAGCTCTGGACAGGACGTCTCCTACGAGCAGTACTTC. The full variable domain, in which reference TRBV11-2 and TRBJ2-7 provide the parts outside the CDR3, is EAGVAQSPRYKIIEKRQSVAFWCNPISGHATLYWYQQILGQGPKLLIQFQNNGVVDDSQLPKDRFSAERLKGVDSTLKIQPAKLEDSAVYLCASSSGQDVSYEQYFGPGTRLTVT.

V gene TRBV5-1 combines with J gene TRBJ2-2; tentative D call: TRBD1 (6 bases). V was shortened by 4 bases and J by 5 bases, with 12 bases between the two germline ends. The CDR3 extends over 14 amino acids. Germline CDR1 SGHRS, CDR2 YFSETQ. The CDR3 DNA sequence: TGCGCCAGCAGCATTACAGGGTTAACCGGGGAGCTGTTTTTT. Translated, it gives CASSITGLTGELFF.